A single sample is the source of the 29 T cell receptor beta chains below, sequenced in a study of B cell selection in AIRE deficiency (dated 2019 in TCRdb). Libraries were made using the immunoSEQ multiplex PCR assay. Held by TCRdb, this immuneACCESS table contains in-frame sequences only and omits some clones. Under half of the omission traces to an unresolved V gene where checked; the cause of the rest is unknown. Present in this sample are some 24,000 clones, around 97% of which were seen just once. Jointly, the top ten make up around 0.19% of the sample. Conventional CD4 T cells were sorted as CD4+CD127+ cells. The sample taken for sequencing was conventional CD4+ T cells sorted from PBMCs. Every receptor here comes from a human donor with AIRE deficiency.

The J gene is TRBJ1-2, the V gene TRBV5-4; D is perhaps TRBD1 (5 bases). CDR1 is SGHNT and CDR2 is YYREEE in the germline V gene (reference sequence). The length of the CDR3 is 14 residues. Trimming stripped 4 bases from V and 2 bases from J, with 12 bases between. The CDR3 DNA reads TGTGCCAGCAGCCACGGGACCGCCAACTATGGCTACACCTTC. The encoded protein is CASSHGTANYGYTF.

This clone was picked up one time. This chain joins TRBV6-5 and TRBJ1-1; D gene unclear. CDR3 length: 13 residues. Trimming cost V 6 bases and J 1 base, with 9 bases left between them. Germline CDR1 is MNHEY and CDR2 is SVGAGI. In DNA, the CDR3 is TGTGCCAGCAGGCGAACAGAGAACACTGAAGCTTTCTTT. It yields the protein CASRRTENTEAFF.

This clone has a single count. The J gene is TRBJ1-1, the V gene TRBV7-2; D is unresolved. Between the trimmed V and J ends, which lost 5 bases and 1 base, there was a span of 14 bases. The CDR3 covers 15 residues. CDR1 and CDR2 (germline): SGHTA, FQGNSA. The CDR3 reads CASSTTGNPNTEAFF. DNA of the CDR3: TGTGCCAGCAGCACAACCGGGAACCCGAACACTGAAGCTTTCTTT.

The chain couples TRBV6-1 to TRBJ1-6; the D gene is possibly TRBD1 (6 bases). V was shortened by 7 bases and J by 11 bases, with 21 bases between the two germline ends. Germline CDR1 is MNHNS and CDR2 is SASEGT. This CDR3 has 15 amino acids. CDR3 nucleotide sequence: TGTGCCAGCACCGAACTCACAGGGAAGGGTCCACCCCTCCACTTT. Amino acids: CASTELTGKGPPLHF.

J is TRBJ2-2 and V is TRBV11-3; D unresolved. CDR3 length: 13 residues. In germline, CDR1 is SGHNT, CDR2 YENEEA. Trimming took 2 bases from V and 3 from J, leaving 4 bases between them. CDR3 protein: CASSLRYTGELFF. CDR3 sequence (DNA): TGTGCCAGCAGCTTACGTTACACCGGGGAGCTGTTTTTT.

The rearrangement links TRBV7-2 to TRBJ2-3; D gene uncertain. Trimming pared 2 bases from V and 0 bases from J, leaving 9 bases between. The CDR3 runs to 15 residues. CDR1 is SGHTA and CDR2 is FQGNSA in the germline V gene. CDR3 in DNA: TGTGCCAGCAGCTTACTGCCCGGTAGCACAGATACGCAGTATTTT. This translates into CASSLLPGSTDTQYF. The whole variable domain, remainder taken from reference TRBV7-2 and TRBJ2-3, is GAGVSQSPSNKVTEKGKDVELRCDPISGHTALYWYRQSLGQGLEFLIYFQGNSAPDKSGLPSDRFSAERTGGSVSTLTIQRTQQEDSAVYLCASSLLPGSTDTQYFGPGTRLTVL.

The chain joins TRBV28 to TRBJ2-3, with 8 bases lining up with TRBD2. The V segment lost 7 bases and the J segment 2 bases; nucleotides outside the gene matches: 11. CDR1 and CDR2 (germline): MDHEN, SYDVKM. The CDR3 contains 16 residues. CDR3 residues: CASNTGGPGITDTQYF. CDR3 bases: TGTGCCAGCAATACGGGAGGGCCCGGGATCACAGATACGCAGTATTTT.

CDR3 amino acids: CASSLETANTEAFF. The CDR3 coding sequence is TGCGCCAGCAGCTTGGAGACCGCGAACACTGAAGCTTTCTTT. The chain links TRBV5-1 to TRBJ1-1, with D unresolved. Trimming removed 0 bases at V and 1 base at J, with 7 bases between. The CDR3 totals 14 residues. CDR1 is SGHRS, CDR2 YFSETQ, per germline.

The chain joins TRBV19 to TRBJ2-3; D possibly matches TRBD1 or TRBD2 (5 bases each). Germline V CDR1 and CDR2: LNHDA, SQIVND (reference sequence). The germline V and J ends were trimmed by 4 bases and 0 bases, with 14 bases remaining between them. The CDR3 consists of 16 residues. The CDR3 coding sequence is TGTGCCAGTAGTACGGCCGGGGCGAAAAGCACAGATACGCAGTATTTT. Translating gives CASSTAGAKSTDTQYF.

The rearrangement joins TRBV28 to TRBJ2-5, with TRBD1 identical over 8 bases. This CDR3 contains 19 residues. V shed 6 bases and J 5 bases; nucleotides not matched to a gene: 23. Germline assignment: CDR1 MDHEN and CDR2 SYDVKM. CDR3 loop: CASRTRNPGQGAERETQYF. DNA for the CDR3: TGTGCCAGCAGAACTCGCAATCCCGGACAGGGAGCCGAACGGGAGACCCAGTACTTC.

This clone was seen just once. The chain combines TRBV7-9 with TRBJ2-2; TRBD2 is a possible D gene (6 bases). The CDR3 loop spans 17 amino acids. V lost 0 bases, J lost 2 bases, and 13 bases lay in between. Germline CDR1 and CDR2: SEHNR and FQNEAQ (reference sequence). CDR3 DNA: TGTGCCAGCAGCTTAGCGGATGGGACTCTAAACACCGGGGAGCTGTTTTTT. This gives the protein CASSLADGTLNTGELFF.

The chain couples TRBV4-3 to TRBJ2-1, with a weak D call TRBD2 (5 bases). The ends were cut back, 1 base at V and 6 bases at J, with 16 bases in the middle. Germline V gene lookup returns CDR1 LGHNA and CDR2 YSLEER. There are 16 residues in the CDR3. The CDR3 region is CASSQVLATEANEQFF. The CDR3 region has the DNA TGCGCCAGCAGCCAAGTTCTAGCCACGGAAGCCAATGAGCAGTTCTTC.

J is TRBJ2-7 and V is TRBV9, with 8 bases fitting TRBD1. V was clipped by 2 bases and J by 3 bases; unmatched bases: 7. The CDR3 length is 15 residues. The germline CDR1 and CDR2 sequences are SGDLS and YYNGEE. The CDR3, as DNA: TGTGCCAGCAGCGTCGGGACAGGAGATCTCTACGAGCAGTACTTC. Its translation: CASSVGTGDLYEQYF.

J is TRBJ2-7 and V is TRBV6-5; D call uncertain. V was cut by 7 bases and J by 7 bases, with 20 bases left in between. The CDR3 covers 14 residues. Germline-derived CDR1 and CDR2 are MNHEY and SVGAGI. In DNA, the CDR3 is TGTGCCAGCACCCACGGGCTCTCGGGTCGGGAGCAGTACTTC. Residues: CASTHGLSGREQYF.

The V gene is TRBV4-1, the J gene TRBJ2-1; no reliable D call. CDR1 is MGHRA and CDR2 is YSYEKL in the germline V gene. V lost 3 bases and J 1 base, leaving 19 bases between the germline ends. The CDR3 consists of 18 residues. The CDR3 reads CASSHGPRPKKSYNEQFF. The CDR3 coding sequence is TGCGCCAGCAGCCATGGACCGCGCCCTAAAAAGTCCTACAATGAGCAGTTCTTC.

The genes are TRBV6-6 and TRBJ2-1; TRBD2 matches 12 bases. The CDR3 totals 15 residues. J lost 8 bases, V lost 0 bases, and 2 bases had no gene match. Germline CDR1 MNHNY, CDR2 SVGAGI (reference sequence). The CDR3 is CASSYSLAGGDEQFF. The CDR3 region has the DNA TGTGCCAGCAGTTACTCTCTAGCGGGAGGGGATGAGCAGTTCTTC.

The chain employs TRBV7-2 and TRBJ2-5; D remains ambiguous. Looked up from germline, CDR1 is SGHTA and CDR2 is FQGNSA. The CDR3 has 13 residues. Trimming pared 5 bases from V and 5 bases from J, leaving 12 bases between. CDR3 DNA: TGTGCCAGCAGCGGAAACCGGGTTGAGACCCAGTACTTC. Translated, it gives CASSGNRVETQYF.

The V gene is TRBV7-2, the J gene TRBJ2-1; the match to TRBD1 covers 7 bases. CDR3 length: 15 amino acids. Trimming at V came to 1 base and at J to 3 bases, leaving 3 bases not matched to a gene. Germline lookup yields CDR1 SGHTA and CDR2 FQGNSA. In nucleotides, the CDR3 is TGTGCCAGCAGCTTAGTGGGACAGAACTACAATGAGCAGTTCTTC. It specifies CASSLVGQNYNEQFF.

This clone appeared a single time. J is TRBJ1-3 and V is TRBV7-9; D remains ambiguous. Trimming pared 4 bases from V and 4 bases from J, leaving 11 bases between. Germline V gives CDR1 SEHNR, CDR2 FQNEAQ (reference sequence). The CDR3 consists of 14 residues. In DNA form, the CDR3 reads TGTGCCAGCAGCTCCAATATTCCCGGAAACACCATATATTTT. Its translation is CASSSNIPGNTIYF.

The chain has TRBV30 and TRBJ1-4; no definite D call. Germline CDR1 GTSNPN, CDR2 SVGIG (reference sequence). V gave up 0 bases and J gave up 8 bases, with 10 bases separating them. The CDR3 totals 13 residues. As DNA, the CDR3 is TGTGCCTGGAGTGTAGGGTTGCGGGAAAAACTGTTTTTT. As protein: CAWSVGLREKLFF.

Regarding this clone: At one of its ends the junction is not consistent with the germline gene, which may arise from a read error. This sequence joins TRBV28 and TRBJ1-2; 7 bases line up with TRBD1. Germline V lookup: CDR1 MDHEN, CDR2 SYDVKM. This CDR3 contains 12 residues. Here the CDR3 reads CTSGTVPYGYTF. As DNA, the CDR3 is TGTACCAGCGGGACAGTACCCTATGGCTACACCTTC.

This chain joins TRBV7-2 and TRBJ2-3; tentatively, D is TRBD2 (5 bases). CDR1 is SGHTA, CDR2 FQGNSA, per germline. Trimming removed 3 bases at V and 2 bases at J, with 9 bases between. The length of the CDR3 is 14 residues. The CDR3 region has the DNA TGTGCCAGCAGCTTCTCAGCGGACACAGATACGCAGTATTTT. Protein: CASSFSADTDTQYF.

The V and J genes are TRBV19 and TRBJ1-1; D remains unclear. This CDR3 is 15 amino acids long. Trimming took off 6 bases at V and 2 bases at J, with 16 bases between the two ends. In germline, CDR1 is LNHDA, CDR2 SQIVND (reference sequence). CDR3 bases: TGTGCCAGTAGGCTAATTTATTCAGAAAACACTGAAGCTTTCTTT. This codes for CASRLIYSENTEAFF.

The chain carries TRBV18 and TRBJ2-5, with no clear D. Germline CDR1 is KGHSH and CDR2 is LQKENI. The length of the CDR3 is 14 residues. Trimming left V 2 bases short and J 5 bases short, with 12 bases between. The CDR3 spells CASSPIRSPETQYF. In nucleotides, the CDR3 is TGTGCCAGCTCACCAATTCGTTCACCGGAGACCCAGTACTTC.

The genes are TRBV6-1 and TRBJ1-5; D unresolved. CDR1 and CDR2 (germline): MNHNS, SASEGT. Trimming pared 2 bases from V and 3 bases from J, leaving 8 bases between. The CDR3 has 14 residues. The CDR3 loop is CASSENGPNQPQHF. The CDR3 coding sequence is TGTGCCAGCAGTGAAAACGGCCCCAATCAGCCCCAGCATTTT.

The chain combines TRBV29-1 with TRBJ1-6; no clear D. Germline assignment: CDR1 SQVTM and CDR2 ANQGSEA. The CDR3 runs 14 residues. Trimming removed 6 bases from V and 5 bases from J, with 14 bases in between. CDR3 region: CSVPRGEDNSPLHF. As DNA, the CDR3 is TGCAGCGTCCCCCGTGGCGAAGATAATTCACCCCTCCACTTT.

This clone has a single count. The chain has TRBV11-1 and TRBJ2-7; 7 bases are shared with TRBD1. This CDR3 has 13 amino acids. V lost 4 bases, J lost 3 bases, and 3 bases stayed unmatched. Germline V gene sequence: CDR1 SGHAT, CDR2 FQDESV (reference sequence). The chain's CDR3 is CASSSRQGYEQYF. For the CDR3, the DNA is TGTGCCAGCAGCTCCCGACAGGGCTACGAGCAGTACTTC. Based on the CDR3 plus reference TRBV11-1 and TRBJ2-7, the full variable domain is EAEVAQSPRYKITEKSQAVAFWCDPISGHATLYWYRQILGQGPELLVQFQDESVVDDSQLPKDRFSAERLKGVDSTLKIQPAELGDSAMYLCASSSRQGYEQYFGPGTRLTVT.

The gene calls are TRBV6-1 and TRBJ2-1; a weak D match, TRBD1 (6 bases). This CDR3 region has 14 residues. The V gene's germline CDR1 is MNHNS and CDR2 SASEGT. Trimming stripped 7 bases from V and 6 bases from J, with 16 bases between. CDR3: CASTVAGVGNEQFF. The CDR3 DNA reads TGTGCCAGCACAGTAGCAGGGGTGGGCAATGAGCAGTTCTTC.

This sequence joins TRBV7-2 and TRBJ2-4; TRBD1 is a possible D gene (6 bases). CDR1 and CDR2 from the germline V gene are SGHTA and FQGNSA. The CDR3 totals 16 residues. V lost 4 bases and J 0 bases, leaving 13 bases between the germline ends. CDR3 loop: CASSSRGGLAKNIQYF. The DNA for the CDR3 is TGTGCCAGCAGCTCCAGGGGCGGACTAGCCAAAAACATTCAGTACTTC.